This TCR beta chain was recovered during a study of breast tumors, draining lymph nodes, adjacent tissues. Findings and limits, study-wide: Tumor T cell lymph node origin was a supported hypothesis, not proven. Luminal-like breast cancer showed significantly higher tumor–nontumor repertoire similarity than basal-like. Tumor repertoires ranked between lymph nodes and nontumor tissue in diversity, with V and J gene preferences. Most tumor T cells seemingly derive from lymph node, then expand in tumor.

Trimming left V 3 bases short and J 3 bases short, with 14 bases between. Germline V CDR1 and CDR2: SGDLS, YYNGEE. There are 15 residues in the CDR3. This clonotype occurred many times. Its specificity is unknown. The lymph nodes were axillary draining lymph nodes from breast cancer patients. TCRdb passed the multiplex PCR reads through MiXCR, listing each CDR3 protein once. The data contain about 270,000 distinct CDR3 sequences, roughly 31% of them singletons. The receptor was isolated from a female donor with breast cancer. Some clones in this sample may be carry-over from other donors' samples. This chain links TRBV9 with TRBJ2-3, with a possible D match to TRBD1 (5 bases). Sequenced input: axillary lymph node tissue. This chain's CDR3 is CASSGVTGGTDTQYF. The DNA for the CDR3 is TGTGCCAGCAGCGGCGTCACAGGTGGGACAGATACGCAGTATTTT.